This TCR beta chain comes out of a study of cytomegalovirus exposure and HLA in healthy donors (dated by TCRdb to about 2017). For context, the study as a whole: In an earlier analysis of 550 to 750 of the donors, 276 Gb of sequence data and 120 million or so unique TCR beta sequences from about 190 million T cells were reported. Because of strong linkage in the cohort, 4 to 6 DR-DQ haplotypes were treated as single units for association and clustering. The study was designed to test whether signatures of past pathogen exposure could be identified by cataloging public T cell receptors. Every discovery cohort repertoire had been produced on one sequencing platform. Across 398 genotyped donors of the cohort, an average of approximately 240,000 unique TCR beta nucleotide sequences per donor were sequenced, and roughly a sixth of those sequences were non-productive. The later analysis used no new phenotypic data to find candidate immune exposures, relying instead on TCR beta sequences and their occurrence across donors. The study profiled the T cell repertoires of some 610 subjects by immunosequencing and related them to cytomegalovirus serostatus. An early release covering 550 to 650 HLA-typed donors comprised approximately 290 gigabases of sequencing data and around 85 million unique TCR sequences. Donor age, sex, ethnicity and CMV serostatus were compiled alongside the repertoire data. The number of donors typed differed by locus, with roughly 629-640 for A, B, C, DRB1 and DQB1, around 520 for DQA1, 600 to 610 for DPA1, and about 450 for DPB1. In a later genetic analysis, genome-wide SNP genotypes for 398 of the 666 donors were used, and that subset was treated as a discovery cohort. The genetic ancestry cluster associated with self-reported Caucasian donors included approximately 85% of the 300 to 450 genotyped donors. An earlier analysis of several hundred of the donors applied high-throughput TCR beta sequencing to assess whether each TCR beta V gene segment acted as functional or pseudogenic. The study combined high-throughput TCR immunosequencing, statistical association of individual TCRs with disease status, and machine learning to predict cytomegalovirus infection status. HLA typing covered class I and class II loci at four-digit resolution. In addition to the first cohort of 650 to 800 subjects, a separate validation cohort of around 110 different subjects was used. In a later analysis, previously published TCR beta repertoires from several hundred donors were re-analyzed and high-resolution HLA genotyping was added so that TCR occurrence patterns could be studied.

In total, roughly 710 healthy bone marrow donors made up the cohort. Cohort members were all nominally healthy when sampled, although unrecorded immune exposures were likely present. The donor tested CMV seronegative and was one of the 352 seronegative cohort members. Each donor provided a peripheral blood sample, and peripheral blood mononuclear cells were used for TCR beta sequencing. The Qiagen DNeasy Blood Extraction Kit was used to extract genomic DNA from the blood cell samples. The CDR3, from cysteine to phenylalanine, totals 16 residues. Kept here is only the CDR3 DNA, which spans 48 bases and is read in frame from base 1. For CDR1 and CDR2, the germline V gene (reference sequence) lists LNHDA and SQIVND. V is pared back by 7 bases and J by 1 base, with 16 bases lying between the germline termini. On this clone: No cognate antigen has been identified for it. No quality values exist for individual bases; no much larger clone is one base distant.

To prepare the library, the immunoSEQ multiplex PCR assay was applied. A mixture of 60 forward primers for TCR Vbeta segments and 13 reverse primers for TCR Jbeta segments was used in the multiplex PCR. The CDR3 region of rearranged TCR beta genes was amplified from genomic DNA by a multiplex PCR assay. On the Illumina HiSeq System, the amplified TCR beta libraries were sequenced as 87-base-pair reads. In the source study's methods: In a later analysis, some 80 million unique TCR beta chains were counted across the approximately 670 repertoires, and approximately 9.9 million of these chains were shared by at least two donors. To remove PCR and sequencing errors, raw reads were error-corrected and collapsed into unique sequences using a nearest-neighbor algorithm that merged closely related sequences. V, D and J gene segments were assigned by aligning CDR3 sequences to IMGT reference sequences. For a sequence to be retained, at least a six-nucleotide match to both a V gene segment and a J gene segment was required. A rearrangement counted as productive if the CDR3 had no stop codons and remained in frame with V and J, and every other rearrangement counted as non-productive. CDR3 was defined by IMGT convention, running from the second conserved V-encoded cysteine to the conserved J-encoded phenylalanine. The earlier analysis of about 610 of the donors excluded any sequence lacking an unambiguous match to a single V gene segment. An earlier analysis of 500 to 700 of the donors classified V segments as functional when productive rearrangements were above 56.7% and as segregating when the standard deviation between donors was above 5%. A statistical classification framework was built for diagnosing cytomegalovirus status from the catalog of TCR beta chain sequences. V and J gene assignment, in a later analysis, came from comparing TCR nucleotide sequences with IMGT/GENE-DB human TR gene sequences. A later analysis assigned CDR3 sequences and most-parsimonious VDJ recombination scenarios with the TCRdist pipeline. A later analysis defined each TCR beta chain by its CDR3 amino acid sequence plus V-gene family, and excluded reads lacking a unique V-gene family. As a way to deal with suspected cross-contamination and a sequencing artifact, a later analysis dropped under 600 nucleotide sequences that were highly shared and had low generation probability. In a later analysis, a clonal expansion index for each public chain was calculated from normalized within-repertoire ranks of inferred template counts. In a later analysis, generation probabilities were computed with a VDJ recombination model fitted to out-of-frame rearrangements, and the resulting probabilities were checked against IGoR. A later analysis scored TCR-TCR, TCR-HLA and TCR-CMV co-occurrence with hypergeometric tests, applying a repertoire-size bias correction to TCR pairs. False discovery rates were estimated in a later analysis by permuting HLA or CMV assignments 20 times. In a later analysis, co-occurring TCRs were grouped with DBSCAN, and TCRdist sequence similarity was added when clustering was performed within HLA-allele-positive subsets. For co-occurrence clustering, repertoires with fewer than 30,000 or more than 120,000 public chains were excluded, along with four or five repertoires with anomalous nucleotide sharing. The table comes from immuneACCESS by way of TCRdb, which keeps in-frame sequences with V and J called. Part of the clones is missing from these tables; in studies checked, under half for an unresolved V gene and the rest for unknown reasons. That table furnishes V, J and clone size, whereas the DNA furnished D and trimming. The sample data list about 200,000 clones, and roughly 70% of these were observed just once. The ten top clones hold about 1.7% of the sample.

What the research found in general, with its limitations: A further reported finding was that TCR beta sequences accurately predicted the HLA-A and HLA-B alleles for most subjects in the first cohort. Assigning TCR associations to individual alleles was difficult when HLA alleles, especially DR and DQ, strongly co-occurred. In a later analysis, HLA-associated TCR beta chains were found to be more clonally expanded and to have lower generation probabilities than equally common non-associated chains. Immune exposure information for the cohort was limited to CMV serostatus. A later analysis reported that several top co-occurrence clusters appeared linked to parvovirus B19, influenza, CMV and Epstein-Barr virus. The authors suggested that the approach could potentially be generalized to other disease states and immunological phenotypes. Most TCR sequences were seen in very few donors, while some public TCRs were found in many individuals. An association between a missense DCLRE1C variant and V-gene and J-gene trimming of TCR beta chains was found in a later genetic analysis and replicated in an independent cohort. A few of the identified cytomegalovirus-associated TCR beta chains were confirmed in vitro to be specific for cytomegalovirus antigens. Correlated functional status among segregating V segments might reflect linkage disequilibrium, but an unknown experimental factor could not be ruled out. The presence/absence analyses assumed that sequencing depth was roughly uniform across donors, and that assumption may not be true. In a later analysis, most CMV-associated TCR beta chains were found to appear HLA-restricted, with HLA associations seemingly driven largely by CMV exposure. The classifier was reported to diagnose cytomegalovirus status with high specificity and sensitivity in both the original and validation cohorts. A later analysis associated 16,951 TCR beta sequences with specific HLA alleles at a false discovery rate of 0.05. In the study, approximately 150 TCR beta chains were listed as associated with cytomegalovirus. Some IMGT-functional V segments, including TRBV6-2 and TRBV6-3, could not be distinguished by the 87-base-pair reads and were therefore excluded. The earlier analysis of 450 to 700 of the donors excluded 15 to 20 rarely observed V segments, including chromosome 9 orphons, because counts were too low. In a later analysis, the rate of TCR association differed among HLA loci, with DRB1 alleles having the most associated TCRs and HLA-C alleles having the fewest. According to a later genetic analysis, donors in an Asian-associated ancestry cluster had fewer N-insertions in productive TCRs than the roughly 670-donor mean. A group of highly shared sequence variants was considered likely to be a technical artifact of the sequencing pipeline. In an earlier analysis of around 600 of the donors, most TCR beta V segments were observed in productive rearrangements about 90% or about 30% of the time, broadly matching IMGT annotations. Because HLA typing was missing for some donors at each locus, association tests included only the typed subset. In this cohort, only TCR beta chains were sequenced, and detectable features were limited by the absence of alpha or paired-chain data.

The sequenced sample was PBMCs. This receptor was identified in a woman in her thirties in good health and CMV-seronegative. This chain joins TRBV19 to TRBJ2-2; 6 matching bases give a weak D call of TRBD2. In nucleotides, the sequence is TGTGCCAGTAAAAGGGACGCGGGGATGAACACCGGGGAGCTGTTTTTT. This codes for CASKRDAGMNTGELFF. Where the CDR3 stops, the reference TRBV19 and TRBJ2-2 genes take over; the full variable domain is DGGITQSPKYLFRKEGQNVTLSCEQNLNHDAMYWYRQDPGQGLRLIYYSQIVNDFQKGDIAEGYSVSREKKESFPLTVTSAQKNPTAFYLCASKRDAGMNTGELFFGEGSRLTVL.